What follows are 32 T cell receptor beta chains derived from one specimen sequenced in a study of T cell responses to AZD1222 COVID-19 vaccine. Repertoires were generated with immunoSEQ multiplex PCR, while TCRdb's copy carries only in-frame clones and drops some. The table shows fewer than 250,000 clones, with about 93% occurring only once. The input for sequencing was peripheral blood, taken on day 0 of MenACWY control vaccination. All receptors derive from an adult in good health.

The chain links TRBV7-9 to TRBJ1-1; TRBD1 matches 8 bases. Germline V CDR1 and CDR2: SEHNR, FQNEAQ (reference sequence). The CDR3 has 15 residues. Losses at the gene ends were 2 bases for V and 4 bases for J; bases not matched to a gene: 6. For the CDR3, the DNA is TGTGCCAGCAGCTTACTGGGACAGGCTGCCACTGAAGCTTTCTTT. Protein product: CASSLLGQAATEAFF.

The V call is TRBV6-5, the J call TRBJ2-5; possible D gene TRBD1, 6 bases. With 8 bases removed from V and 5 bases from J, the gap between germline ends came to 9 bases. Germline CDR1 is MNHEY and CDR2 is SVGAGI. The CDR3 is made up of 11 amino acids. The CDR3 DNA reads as TGTGCCAGCGTAGGGGGTGAGACCCAGTACTTC. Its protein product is CASVGGETQYF.

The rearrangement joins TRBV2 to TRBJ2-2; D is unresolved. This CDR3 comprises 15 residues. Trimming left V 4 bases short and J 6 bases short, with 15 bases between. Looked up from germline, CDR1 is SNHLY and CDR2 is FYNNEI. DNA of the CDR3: TGTGCCAGCAGTGGAGGCCGTGGTGGGGCCGGGGAGCTGTTTTTT. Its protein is CASSGGRGGAGELFF.

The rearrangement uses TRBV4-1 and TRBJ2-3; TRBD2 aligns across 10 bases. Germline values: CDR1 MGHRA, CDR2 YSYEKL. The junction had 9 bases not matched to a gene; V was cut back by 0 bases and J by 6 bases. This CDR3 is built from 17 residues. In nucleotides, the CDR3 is TGCGCCAGCAGCCAAGAAGGAGCGGGGGGGCCGTGGGATACGCAGTATTTT. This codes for CASSQEGAGGPWDTQYF.

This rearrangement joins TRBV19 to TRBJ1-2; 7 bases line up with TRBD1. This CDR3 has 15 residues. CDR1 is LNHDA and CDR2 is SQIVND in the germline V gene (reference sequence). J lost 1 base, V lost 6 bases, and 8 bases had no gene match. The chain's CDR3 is CASRGRTGLNYGYTF. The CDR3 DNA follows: TGTGCCAGTAGGGGGAGGACAGGCCTTAACTATGGCTACACCTTC.

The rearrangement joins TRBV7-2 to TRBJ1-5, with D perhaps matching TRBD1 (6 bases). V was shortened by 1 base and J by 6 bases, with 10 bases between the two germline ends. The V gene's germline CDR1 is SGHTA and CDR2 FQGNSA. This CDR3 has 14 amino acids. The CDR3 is CASSLGRGGQPQHF. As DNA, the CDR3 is TGTGCCAGCAGCTTAGGCAGGGGAGGTCAGCCCCAGCATTTT.

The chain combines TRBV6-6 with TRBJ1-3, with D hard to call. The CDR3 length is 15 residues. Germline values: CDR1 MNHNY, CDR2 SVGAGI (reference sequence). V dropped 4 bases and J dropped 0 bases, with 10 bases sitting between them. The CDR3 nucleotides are TGTGCCAGCAGTTCCACGACGGGCTCTGGAAACACCATATATTTT. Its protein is CASSSTTGSGNTIYF.

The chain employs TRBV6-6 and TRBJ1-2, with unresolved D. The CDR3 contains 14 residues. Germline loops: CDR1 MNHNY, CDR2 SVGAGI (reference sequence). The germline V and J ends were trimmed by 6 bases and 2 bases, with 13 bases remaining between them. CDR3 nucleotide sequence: TGTGCCAGCAGCCTAGCAGCCTCAAACTATGGCTACACCTTC. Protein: CASSLAASNYGYTF.

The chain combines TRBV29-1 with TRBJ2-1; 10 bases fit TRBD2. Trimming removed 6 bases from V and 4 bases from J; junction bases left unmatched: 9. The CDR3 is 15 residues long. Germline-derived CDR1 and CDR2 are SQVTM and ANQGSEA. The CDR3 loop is CSVKTLAGAYNEQFF. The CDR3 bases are TGCAGCGTCAAGACCCTAGCGGGGGCTTACAATGAGCAGTTCTTC.

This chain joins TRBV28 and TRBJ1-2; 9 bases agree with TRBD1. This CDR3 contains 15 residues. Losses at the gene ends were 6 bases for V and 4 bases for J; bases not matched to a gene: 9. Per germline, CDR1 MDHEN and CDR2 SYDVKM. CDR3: CASSRLWDRAYGYTF. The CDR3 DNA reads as TGTGCCAGCAGCCGTCTGTGGGACAGGGCCTATGGCTACACCTTC.

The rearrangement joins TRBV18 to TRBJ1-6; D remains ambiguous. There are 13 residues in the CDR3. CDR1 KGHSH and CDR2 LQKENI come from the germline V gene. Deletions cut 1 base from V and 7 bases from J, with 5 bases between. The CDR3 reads CASSPLENSPLHF. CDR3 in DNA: TGTGCCAGCTCACCACTGGAGAATTCACCCCTCCACTTT.

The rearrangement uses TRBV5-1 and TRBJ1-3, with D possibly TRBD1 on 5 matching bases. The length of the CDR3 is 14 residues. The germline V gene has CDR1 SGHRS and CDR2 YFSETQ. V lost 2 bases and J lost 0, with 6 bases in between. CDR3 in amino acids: CASSLGASGNTIYF. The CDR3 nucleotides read TGCGCCAGCAGCTTAGGGGCCTCTGGAAACACCATATATTTT.

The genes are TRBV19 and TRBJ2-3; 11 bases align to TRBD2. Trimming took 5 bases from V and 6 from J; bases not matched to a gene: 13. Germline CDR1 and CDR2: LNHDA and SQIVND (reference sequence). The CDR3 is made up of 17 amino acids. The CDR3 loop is CASSPARLAGGKDTQYF. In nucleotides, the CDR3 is TGTGCCAGTAGTCCCGCAAGGCTAGCGGGGGGTAAGGATACGCAGTATTTT.

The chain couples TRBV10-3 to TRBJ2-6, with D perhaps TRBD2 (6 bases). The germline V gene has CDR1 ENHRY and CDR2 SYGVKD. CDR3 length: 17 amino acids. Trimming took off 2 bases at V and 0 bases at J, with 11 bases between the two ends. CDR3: CAISEQVLASGANVLTF. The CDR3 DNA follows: TGTGCCATCAGTGAGCAGGTACTAGCCTCTGGGGCCAACGTCCTGACTTTC.

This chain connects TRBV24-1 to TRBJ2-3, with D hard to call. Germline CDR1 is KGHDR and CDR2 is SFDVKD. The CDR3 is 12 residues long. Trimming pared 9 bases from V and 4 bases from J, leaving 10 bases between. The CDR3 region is CATSVSPDTQYF. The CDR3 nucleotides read TGTGCCACCTCCGTCAGCCCAGATACGCAGTATTTT.

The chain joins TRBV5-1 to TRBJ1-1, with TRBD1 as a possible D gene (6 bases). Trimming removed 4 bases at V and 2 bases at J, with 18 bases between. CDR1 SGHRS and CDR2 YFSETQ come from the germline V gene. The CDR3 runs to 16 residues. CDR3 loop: CASSRDGGTGNTEAFF. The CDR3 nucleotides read TGCGCCAGCAGCCGGGACGGGGGCACAGGCAACACTGAAGCTTTCTTT. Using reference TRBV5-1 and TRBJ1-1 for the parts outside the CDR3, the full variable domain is KAGVTQTPRYLIKTRGQQVTLSCSPISGHRSVSWYQQTPGQGLQFLFEYFSETQRNKGNFPGRFSGRQFSNSRSEMNVSTLELGDSALYLCASSRDGGTGNTEAFFGQGTRLTVV.

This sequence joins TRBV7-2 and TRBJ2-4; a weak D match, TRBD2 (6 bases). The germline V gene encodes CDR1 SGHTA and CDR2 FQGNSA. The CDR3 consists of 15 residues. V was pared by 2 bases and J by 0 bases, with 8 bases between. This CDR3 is CASSLWGLAKNIQYF. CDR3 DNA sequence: TGTGCCAGCAGCTTATGGGGACTAGCCAAAAACATTCAGTACTTC.

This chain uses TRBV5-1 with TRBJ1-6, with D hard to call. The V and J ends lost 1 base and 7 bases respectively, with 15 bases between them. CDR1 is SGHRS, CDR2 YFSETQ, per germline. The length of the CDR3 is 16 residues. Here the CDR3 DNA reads TGCGCCAGCAGCTTGTCCCCAATGAATACCAATTCACCCCTCCACTTT. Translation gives CASSLSPMNTNSPLHF.

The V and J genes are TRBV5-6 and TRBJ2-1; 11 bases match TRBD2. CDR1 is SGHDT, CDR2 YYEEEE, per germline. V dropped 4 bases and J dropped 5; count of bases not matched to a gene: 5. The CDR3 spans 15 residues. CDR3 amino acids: CASSPGTSGHNEQFF. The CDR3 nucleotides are TGTGCCAGCAGCCCTGGGACTAGCGGACACAATGAGCAGTTCTTC.

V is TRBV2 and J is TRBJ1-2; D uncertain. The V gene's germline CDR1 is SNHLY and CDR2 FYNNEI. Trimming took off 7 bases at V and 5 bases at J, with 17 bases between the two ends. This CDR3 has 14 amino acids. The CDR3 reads CASNLKRAGYGYTF. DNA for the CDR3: TGTGCCAGCAACCTGAAACGGGCCGGGTATGGCTACACCTTC.

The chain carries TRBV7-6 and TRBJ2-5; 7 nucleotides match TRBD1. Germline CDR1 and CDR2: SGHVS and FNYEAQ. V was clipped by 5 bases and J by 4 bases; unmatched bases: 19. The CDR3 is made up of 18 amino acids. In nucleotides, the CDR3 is TGTGCCAGCAGCGCGGATCTTGGGGGTGGGACAGCCCTAGAGACCCAGTACTTC. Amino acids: CASSADLGGGTALETQYF.

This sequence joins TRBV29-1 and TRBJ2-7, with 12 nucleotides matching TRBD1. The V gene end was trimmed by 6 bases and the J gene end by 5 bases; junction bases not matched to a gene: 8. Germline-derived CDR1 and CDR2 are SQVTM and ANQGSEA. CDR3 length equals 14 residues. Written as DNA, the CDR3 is TGCAGCGTGGGGGACAGGGGGCGAATGGACGAGCAGTACTTC. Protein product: CSVGDRGRMDEQYF.

The CDR3 DNA reads as TGTGCCACCAGCAAGGACAGGGGGAACACTGAAGCTTTCTTT. It encodes CATSKDRGNTEAFF. The genes are TRBV15 and TRBJ1-1; TRBD1 agrees at 9 bases. Germline V gives CDR1 LNHNV, CDR2 YYDKDF (reference sequence). V gave up 4 bases and J gave up 1 base; unmatched junction bases: 1. The CDR3 totals 14 residues.

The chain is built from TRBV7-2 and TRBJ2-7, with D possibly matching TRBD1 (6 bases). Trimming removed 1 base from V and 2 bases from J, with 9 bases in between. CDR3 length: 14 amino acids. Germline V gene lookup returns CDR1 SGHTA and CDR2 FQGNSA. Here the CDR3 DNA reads TGTGCCAGCAGCTTAGACAGGGCCGCCTACGAGCAGTACTTC. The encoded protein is CASSLDRAAYEQYF.

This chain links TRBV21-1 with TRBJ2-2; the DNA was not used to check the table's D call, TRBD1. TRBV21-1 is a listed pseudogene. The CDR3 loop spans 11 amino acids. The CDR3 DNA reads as TGTGCCAGCAGGGGGCCCGGGGAGCTGTTTTTT. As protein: CASRGPGELFF.

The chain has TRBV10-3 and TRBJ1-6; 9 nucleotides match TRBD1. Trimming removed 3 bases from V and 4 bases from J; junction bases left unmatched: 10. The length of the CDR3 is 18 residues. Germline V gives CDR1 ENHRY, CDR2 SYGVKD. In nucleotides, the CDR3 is TGTGCCATCAGTGACGGGACAGGGAAAATGCGGTATAATTCACCCCTCCACTTT. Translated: CAISDGTGKMRYNSPLHF.

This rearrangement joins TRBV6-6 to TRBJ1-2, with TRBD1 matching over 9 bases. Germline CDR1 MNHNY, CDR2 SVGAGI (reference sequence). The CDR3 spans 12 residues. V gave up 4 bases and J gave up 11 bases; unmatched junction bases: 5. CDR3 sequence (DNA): TGTGCCAGCAGTTTCCGGGACAGGGATTACACCTTC. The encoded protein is CASSFRDRDYTF.

CDR3 amino acids: CATSDGTGRAFF. The DNA for the CDR3 is TGTGCCACCAGTGATGGGACAGGGAGGGCTTTCTTT. This chain uses TRBV24-1 with TRBJ1-1, with 9 positions matching TRBD1. After removal of 3 bases from V and 11 bases from J, the junction contained 3 bases not matched to a gene. The germline V gene encodes CDR1 KGHDR and CDR2 SFDVKD. CDR3 length: 12 amino acids.

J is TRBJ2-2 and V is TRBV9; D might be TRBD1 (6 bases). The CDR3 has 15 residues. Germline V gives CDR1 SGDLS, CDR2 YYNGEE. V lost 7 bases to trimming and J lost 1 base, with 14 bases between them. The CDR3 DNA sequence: TGTGCCAGCTCACGACAGGTGCAGAACACCGGGGAGCTGTTTTTT. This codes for CASSRQVQNTGELFF.

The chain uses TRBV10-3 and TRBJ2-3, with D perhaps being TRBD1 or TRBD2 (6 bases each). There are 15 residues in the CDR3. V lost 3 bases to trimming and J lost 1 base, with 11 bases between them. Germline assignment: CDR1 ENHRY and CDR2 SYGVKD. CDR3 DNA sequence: TGTGCCATCAGTGAAGGAGGGGGGCGCACAGATACGCAGTATTTT. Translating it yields CAISEGGGRTDTQYF.

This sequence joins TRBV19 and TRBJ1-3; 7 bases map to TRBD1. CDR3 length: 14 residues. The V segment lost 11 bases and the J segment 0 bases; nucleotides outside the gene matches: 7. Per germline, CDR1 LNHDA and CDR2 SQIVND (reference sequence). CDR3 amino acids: CAATGDNSGNTIYF. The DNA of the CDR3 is TGTGCCGCCACAGGGGACAACTCTGGAAACACCATATATTTT.

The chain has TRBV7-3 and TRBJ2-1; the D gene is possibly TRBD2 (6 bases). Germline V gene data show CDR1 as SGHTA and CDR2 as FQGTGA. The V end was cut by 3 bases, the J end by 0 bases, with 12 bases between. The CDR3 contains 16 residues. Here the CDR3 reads CASSLSSGSSYNEQFF. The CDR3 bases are TGTGCCAGCAGCTTGAGTAGCGGAAGCTCCTACAATGAGCAGTTCTTC.